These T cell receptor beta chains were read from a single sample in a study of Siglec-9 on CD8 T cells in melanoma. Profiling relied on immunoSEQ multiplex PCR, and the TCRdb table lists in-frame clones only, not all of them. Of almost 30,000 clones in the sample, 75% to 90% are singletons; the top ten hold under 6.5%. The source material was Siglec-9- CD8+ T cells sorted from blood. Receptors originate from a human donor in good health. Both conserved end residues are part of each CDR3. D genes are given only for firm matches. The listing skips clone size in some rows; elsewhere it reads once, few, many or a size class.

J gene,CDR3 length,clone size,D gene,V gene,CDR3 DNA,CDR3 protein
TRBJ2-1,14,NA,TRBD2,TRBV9,TGTGCCAGCAGCGGTAGCGGGGGGGCCAATGAGCAGTTCTTC,CASSGSGGANEQFF
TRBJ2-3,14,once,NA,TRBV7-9,TGTGCCAGCAGCTTAGCGGGGGTACCAGATACGCAGTATTTT,CASSLAGVPDTQYF
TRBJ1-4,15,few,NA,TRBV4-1,TGCGCCAGCAGCCTCGGGCCTGCAACTAATGAAAAACTGTTTTTT,CASSLGPATNEKLFF
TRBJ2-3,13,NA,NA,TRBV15,TGTGCCACCATGGCGTTGAGCACAGATACGCAGTATTTT,CATMALSTDTQYF
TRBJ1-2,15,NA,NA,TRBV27,TGTGCCAGCAGTTTCTCCGGCCTAATGGACTATGGCTACACCTTC,CASSFSGLMDYGYTF
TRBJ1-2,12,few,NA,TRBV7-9,TGTGCCAGCAGCCTGGGGGACTATGGCTACACCTTC,CASSLGDYGYTF
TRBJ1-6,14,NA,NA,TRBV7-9,TGTGCCAGCAGGGAGGGGGGCCTGAATTCACCCCTCCACTTT,CASREGGLNSPLHF
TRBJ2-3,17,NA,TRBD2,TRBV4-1,TGCGCCAGCAGCCACCGACTAGCGGGGGGGCCTGGTGATACGCAGTATTTT,CASSHRLAGGPGDTQYF
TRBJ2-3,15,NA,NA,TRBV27,TGTGCCAGCAGTTTGGACAGACCTAGCACAGATACGCAGTATTTT,CASSLDRPSTDTQYF
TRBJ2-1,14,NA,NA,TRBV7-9,TGTGCCAGCATCCCCCTGGAGGGGGGGCCCGAGCAGTTCTTC,CASIPLEGGPEQFF
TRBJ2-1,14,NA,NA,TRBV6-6,TGTGCCAGCAGTTACCTAGGCCCGGCAGACGAGCAGTTCTTC,CASSYLGPADEQFF
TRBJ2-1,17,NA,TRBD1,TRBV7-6,TGTGCCAGCAGCTTAGGATCACTGGGACAGGGAGGCAATGAGCAGTTCTTC,CASSLGSLGQGGNEQFF
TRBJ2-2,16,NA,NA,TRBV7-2,TGTGCCAGCAGCCCAGGAGTAATCCCGAACACCGGGGAGCTGTTTTTT,CASSPGVIPNTGELFF
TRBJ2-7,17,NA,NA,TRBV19,TGTGCCAGTAGTACCCATAGGAGGAGGTTTCCCTCCTACGAGCAGTACTTC,CASSTHRRRFPSYEQYF
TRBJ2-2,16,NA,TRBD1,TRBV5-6,TGTGCCAGCAGCTTGGCCCCGACAGGGGGCACCGGGGAGCTGTTTTTT,CASSLAPTGGTGELFF
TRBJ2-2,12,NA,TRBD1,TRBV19,TGTGCCAGTAGTATAGGTCGGACAGGGCTGTTTTTT,CASSIGRTGLFF
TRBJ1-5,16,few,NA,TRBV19,TGTGCCAGTACCCCAATACCCCCGGGACCAAATCAGCCCCAGCATTTT,CASTPIPPGPNQPQHF
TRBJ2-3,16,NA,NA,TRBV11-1,TGTGCCAGCAGCTTAAGACGAGGGACAATCGCAGATACGCAGTATTTT,CASSLRRGTIADTQYF
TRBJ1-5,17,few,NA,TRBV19,TGTGCCAGTAGTATAGGATTGGGACATGTTTGCAATCAGCCCCAGCATTTT,CASSIGLGHVCNQPQHF
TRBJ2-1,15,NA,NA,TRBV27,TGTGCCAGCAGGACCCCGAGACGCGGGGCCAATGAGCAGTTCTTC,CASRTPRRGANEQFF
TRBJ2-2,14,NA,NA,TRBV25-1,TGTGCCAGCAGTGACAGGGCGTACACCGGGGAGCTGTTTTTT,CASSDRAYTGELFF
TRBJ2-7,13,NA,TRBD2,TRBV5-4,TGTGCCAGCAACGACGGGAGGACCGGCGAGCAGTACTTC,CASNDGRTGEQYF
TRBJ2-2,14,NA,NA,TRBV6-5,TGTGCCAGCAGTGAGTACCCGGACACCGGGGAGCTGTTTTTT,CASSEYPDTGELFF
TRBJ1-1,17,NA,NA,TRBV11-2,TGTGCCAGCAGCCCTACCCTTCTAAGGGCGGGGAACACTGAAGCTTTCTTT,CASSPTLLRAGNTEAFF
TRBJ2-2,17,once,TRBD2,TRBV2,TGTGCCAGCAGTGATAAGGCGGGAGGGCCTCACACCGGGGAGCTGTTTTTT,CASSDKAGGPHTGELFF
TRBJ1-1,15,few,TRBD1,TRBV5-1,TGCGCCAGCAGCTGGTTGGGGACAGTGAACACTGAAGCTTTCTTT,CASSWLGTVNTEAFF
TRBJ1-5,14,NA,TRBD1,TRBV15,TGTGCCACCAGCAGAGCCAGGGGGTATCAGCCCCAGCATTTT,CATSRARGYQPQHF
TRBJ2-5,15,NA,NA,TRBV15,TGTGCCACCAGCAGAGATGACAGGTACCAAGAGACCCAGTACTTC,CATSRDDRYQETQYF
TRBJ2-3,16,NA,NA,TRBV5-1,TGCGCCAGCAGCTTGGCCTTCGTGGTCGGCACAGATACGCAGTATTTT,CASSLAFVVGTDTQYF
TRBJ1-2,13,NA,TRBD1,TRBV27,TGTGCCAGCAGTTGGACAGGGGGGGATGGCTACACCTTC,CASSWTGGDGYTF
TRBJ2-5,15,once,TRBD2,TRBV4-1,TGCGCCAGCAGCTCCCCGGGACTAGCGGGTCCGACCCAGTACTTC,CASSSPGLAGPTQYF
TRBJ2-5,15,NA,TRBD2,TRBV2,TGTGCCAGCAGTGGACTAGCGGGGCTTAAAGAGACCCAGTACTTC,CASSGLAGLKETQYF
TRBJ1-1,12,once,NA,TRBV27,TGTGCCAGCGGTGGGGCCCGGGGAGGAACTTTCTTT,CASGGARGGTFF
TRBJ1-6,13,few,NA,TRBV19,TGTGCCAGTAGTAGCGGGGGGTATTCACCCCTCCACTTT,CASSSGGYSPLHF
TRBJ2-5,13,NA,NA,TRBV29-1,TGCAGCGTTGTCGGGGAACACCAAGAGACCCAGTACTTC,CSVVGEHQETQYF
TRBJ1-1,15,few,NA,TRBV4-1,TGCGCCAGCAGCCGGTCTCGAGGGGGGAACACTGAAGCTTTCTTT,CASSRSRGGNTEAFF
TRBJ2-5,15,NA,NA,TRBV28,TGTGCCAGCAGTTTAACCAGAAAAGAAAAAGAGACCCAGTACTTC,CASSLTRKEKETQYF
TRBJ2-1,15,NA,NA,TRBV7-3,TGTGCCAGCAGCTTAAGTCAGGGAACCGGCAATGAGCAGTTCTTC,CASSLSQGTGNEQFF
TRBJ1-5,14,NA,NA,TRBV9,TGTGCCAGCAGCGTAGCTGGGGGAGGTCAGCCCCAGCATTTT,CASSVAGGGQPQHF
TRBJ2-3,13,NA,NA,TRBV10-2,TGCGCCAGCAGTGCACTAGCCCCAGATACGCAGTATTTT,CASSALAPDTQYF
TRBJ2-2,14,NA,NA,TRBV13,TGTGCCAGCAGCGTGGGGATGGGGCCCGGGGAGCTGTTTTTT,CASSVGMGPGELFF
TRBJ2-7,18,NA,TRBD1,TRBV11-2,TGTGCCAGCAGCTCACCGGGACAGGGGGCAAGACATTCCTACGAGCAGTACTTC,CASSSPGQGARHSYEQYF
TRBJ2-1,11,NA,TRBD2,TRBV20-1,TGCAGTGCCCCGACTAGCTATGAGCAGTTCTTC,CSAPTSYEQFF
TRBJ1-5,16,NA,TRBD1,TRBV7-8,TGTGCCAGCAGCGTACAGGGGGCGCGAGGCAATCAGCCCCAGCATTTT,CASSVQGARGNQPQHF
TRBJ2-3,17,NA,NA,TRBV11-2,TGTGCCAGCAGCCAACTTACAGGAAAATGGAGCACAGATACGCAGTATTTT,CASSQLTGKWSTDTQYF
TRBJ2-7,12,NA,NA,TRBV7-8,TGTGCCAGCAGCTCCAGAGGGTACGAGCAGTACTTC,CASSSRGYEQYF
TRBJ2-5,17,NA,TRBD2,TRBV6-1,TGTGCCAGCAGTGAGACTAGCGGGGGGGGAATCCAAGAGACCCAGTACTTC,CASSETSGGGIQETQYF
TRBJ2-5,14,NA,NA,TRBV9,TGTGCCAGCAGCGGGCAGGGAGTTGGGGAGACCCAGTACTTC,CASSGQGVGETQYF
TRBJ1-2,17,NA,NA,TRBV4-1,TGCGCCAGCAGCTCCGGGCTCCGGAAGCTCGAGGGCCCTGGCTACACCTTC,CASSSGLRKLEGPGYTF
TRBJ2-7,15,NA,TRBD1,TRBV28,TGTGCCAGCAGTTTCATCGGGACAGACACATACGAGCAGTACTTC,CASSFIGTDTYEQYF
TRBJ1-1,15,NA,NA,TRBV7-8,TGTGCCAGCAGCTTTTCTCCAACAGGGAACACTGAAGCTTTCTTT,CASSFSPTGNTEAFF
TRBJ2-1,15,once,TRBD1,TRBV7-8,TGTGCCAGCAGCTTGACAGGGGGCGGTTACAATGAGCAGTTCTTC,CASSLTGGGYNEQFF